This T cell receptor (beta chain) is from a study of T cell responses to AZD1222 COVID-19 vaccine. Study-wide context: The analysis combined second doses at about 4 or about 12 weeks.

Only one count was recorded for this clone. Its antigen is unknown. Trimming removed 1 base from V and 6 bases from J, with 4 bases in between. The germline gives CDR1 DFQATT, CDR2 SNEGSKA (reference sequence). The CDR3 covers 11 residues. Clones were sequenced by immunoSEQ multiplex PCR, and TCRdb holds only the in-frame ones, with some missing. The sample gives roughly 120,000 clones, under 85% of which show up once; around 6.2% is in the top ten. Findings of the study overall: Rises in breadth and depth of Spike-specific TCRs came after two AZD1222 doses. The study reported that nearly half of spike-specific TCRs target unmutated variant regions.

The sequences come from peripheral blood, collected on day 0 of AZD1222 vaccination. The chain employs TRBV20-1 and TRBJ2-1; D is undetermined. The receptor was isolated from an adult in good health. CDR3: CSARVGNEQFF. The DNA for the CDR3 is TGCAGTGCTAGAGTGGGCAATGAGCAGTTCTTC.